These 17 T cell receptor beta chains were all obtained from the same sample, sequenced in a study of T-cell reconstitution after alpha-beta-depleted transplantation in children. This sample's TCRbeta library carried unique molecular identifier barcodes. TCRdb re-analysed the PCR reads in MiXCR, keeping a single row per CDR3 protein. Of around 440,000 distinct CDR3 sequences in the sample, around 15% are singletons; the top ten hold roughly 27%. Sequencing used PBMCs, mostly from graft donor cells, obtained 360 days after TCRalphabeta/CD19-depleted stem cell transplant. These receptors were obtained from a boy under three years old who had a stem cell transplant for Wiskott-Aldrich syndrome, so the T cells may come from the graft donor.

This chain joins TRBV7-2 and TRBJ2-3; 13 positions match TRBD2. Germline-derived CDR1 and CDR2 are SGHTA and FQGNSA. The CDR3 has 17 residues. Trimming at V came to 0 bases and at J to 6 bases, leaving 6 bases not matched to a gene. The CDR3 region has the DNA TGTGCCAGCAGCTTAGCCCCACTAGCGGGGGGGATGGATACGCAGTATTTT. It encodes CASSLAPLAGGMDTQYF.

This clonotype has a handful of counts. The chain employs TRBV11-2 and TRBJ1-3, with no clear D. Germline CDR1 is SGHAT and CDR2 is FQNNGV. The CDR3 is 20 residues long. Trimming shortened V by 1 base and J by 0 bases, and 22 bases separated the two germline ends. The CDR3 loop is CASSLGGIIRTPNSGNTIYF. CDR3 nucleotides: TGTGCCAGCAGCTTAGGTGGGATAATTAGGACGCCTAACTCTGGAAACACCATATATTTT.

This clonotype was counted at least ten times. V usage is TRBV29-1 and J usage is TRBJ2-1, with TRBD1 identical over 9 bases. CDR1 is SQVTM, CDR2 ANQGSEA, per germline. Trimming cost V 5 bases and J 2 bases; bases outside gene matches: 1. The CDR3 loop spans 13 amino acids. The CDR3 is CSVTGGTYNEQFF. CDR3 coding DNA: TGCAGCGTTACAGGGGGCACCTACAATGAGCAGTTCTTC.

This chain uses TRBV28 with TRBJ2-7; possibly TRBD1 for D (6 bases). Per the germline V gene, CDR1 is MDHEN and CDR2 is SYDVKM. The germline V and J ends were trimmed by 3 bases and 6 bases, with 12 bases remaining between them. This CDR3 has 13 amino acids. CDR3 residues: CASSFGTPSEQYF. In DNA, the CDR3 is TGTGCCAGCAGTTTCGGGACACCGTCCGAGCAGTACTTC.

About this clonotype itself: The junction does not match germline at one end; this may be a read error. This chain joins TRBV7-8 and TRBJ2-7; unclear D gene. The CDR3 has 12 residues. The V gene's germline CDR1 is SGHVS and CDR2 FQNEAQ. The CDR3 region is CASSPDGNDQYF. The CDR3 DNA is TGTGCCAGCAGCCCAGACGGTAACGATCAGTACTTC.

This clonotype was picked up a small number of times. The chain combines TRBV10-3 with TRBJ2-1; 7 bases match TRBD2. V shed 4 bases, J shed 0 bases, and the junction held 6 bases outside the gene matches. Germline V gives CDR1 ENHRY, CDR2 SYGVKD. The length of the CDR3 is 16 residues. This CDR3 reads CAISVASGYSYNEQFF. CDR3 coding DNA: TGTGCCATCAGTGTGGCTAGCGGATACTCCTACAATGAGCAGTTCTTC.

In its sample, this clonotype was seen a few times. Compared with germline, one end of the junction differs, possibly owing to a read error. The V call is TRBV10-3, the J call TRBJ2-7; possibly TRBD2 for D (6 bases). Looked up from germline, CDR1 is ENHRY and CDR2 is SYGVKD. CDR3 length: 14 amino acids. Written as DNA, the CDR3 is TGTGCCATTCATACACTAGCCCCCTCTACGAGCAGCCTTTTC. Protein: CAIHTLAPSTSSLF.

This clonotype occurred a few times. This chain connects TRBV20-1 to TRBJ2-7, with 8 bases fitting TRBD2. The CDR3 is 12 amino acids. Trimming cost V 3 bases and J 7 bases; bases outside gene matches: 5. The V gene's germline CDR1 is DFQATT and CDR2 SNEGSKA (reference sequence). CDR3 loop: CSASGRAGEQYF. CDR3 in DNA: TGCAGTGCTAGCGGGAGGGCGGGGGAGCAGTACTTC.

This clonotype was picked up many times. The rearrangement uses TRBV29-1 and TRBJ2-3, with D possibly TRBD2 on 5 matching bases. V lost 6 bases to trimming and J lost 1 base, with 14 bases between them. In germline, CDR1 is SQVTM, CDR2 ANQGSEA. CDR3 length: 14 residues. CDR3 protein: CSVEVPPGTDTQYF. The DNA of the CDR3 is TGCAGCGTGGAGGTACCCCCAGGCACAGATACGCAGTATTTT.

This clonotype was seen more than once but under ten times. The CDR3 DNA is TGCGCCAGCAGAGTGGGGGACCGGCAAGAGACCCAGTACTTC. This sequence encodes CASRVGDRQETQYF. The chain carries TRBV5-1 and TRBJ2-5; D assignment may be TRBD1 or TRBD2 (5 bases each). Trimming removed 5 bases from V and 2 bases from J, with 13 bases in between. The CDR3 sequence is 14 residues long. Germline lookup yields CDR1 SGHRS and CDR2 YFSETQ.

This clonotype was seen repeatedly, ten times or more. J is TRBJ2-1 and V is TRBV19; D may be TRBD2 (5 bases). This CDR3 has 12 amino acids. CDR1 is LNHDA, CDR2 SQIVND, per germline (reference sequence). Trimming shortened V by 6 bases and J by 3 bases, and 6 bases separated the two germline ends. The CDR3 reads CASRAVYNEQFF. The DNA of the CDR3 is TGTGCCAGTAGAGCGGTCTACAATGAGCAGTTCTTC.

The chain recombines TRBV6-1 with TRBJ1-2; D is perhaps TRBD1 (5 bases). The CDR3 extends over 15 amino acids. The V gene lost 6 bases and the J gene lost 0 bases, with 14 bases spanning the gap. The germline V gene has CDR1 MNHNS and CDR2 SASEGT. The CDR3 nucleotides are TGTGCCAGCAGCCCGCTCCCAGGGACTAACTATGGCTACACCTTC. Its translation: CASSPLPGTNYGYTF.

In this sample, this clonotype turned up a few times. J is TRBJ2-7 and V is TRBV29-1; 7 bases fit TRBD1. This CDR3 spans 13 amino acids. The trim removed 6 bases at V and 2 bases at J, leaving 7 bases unmatched. The germline CDR1 and CDR2 sequences are SQVTM and ANQGSEA. CDR3 amino acids: CSVLRDSPYEQYF. CDR3 sequence (DNA): TGCAGCGTCCTCCGGGACAGCCCCTACGAGCAGTACTTC.

The rearrangement joins TRBV20-1 to TRBJ2-1, with D perhaps TRBD1 (5 bases). Germline values: CDR1 DFQATT, CDR2 SNEGSKA (reference sequence). The CDR3 length is 15 residues. V dropped 3 bases and J dropped 0 bases, with 12 bases sitting between them. Here the CDR3 reads CSARGPSTSYNEQFF. CDR3 sequence (DNA): TGCAGTGCTAGGGGGCCCTCAACCTCCTACAATGAGCAGTTCTTC.

This clonotype was picked up a small number of times. The chain employs TRBV7-9 and TRBJ2-3; D is ambiguous. The germline gives CDR1 SEHNR, CDR2 FQNEAQ (reference sequence). The V and J ends lost 5 bases and 11 bases respectively, with 23 bases between them. The CDR3 is 15 amino acids. CDR3 protein: CASSPKGLSQRRQYF. For the CDR3, the DNA is TGTGCCAGCAGCCCGAAGGGCCTGTCGCAGAGAAGGCAGTATTTT.

This clonotype has at least ten counts. The chain has TRBV6-6 and TRBJ2-3; D not resolved. V lost 6 bases and J 4 bases, leaving 8 bases between the germline ends. Germline CDR1 reads MNHNY; CDR2 reads SVGAGI (reference sequence). The CDR3 contains 12 residues. This CDR3 is CASRVESDTQYF. CDR3 DNA sequence: TGTGCCAGCAGAGTTGAGTCAGATACGCAGTATTTT.

The CDR3 spells CSAREREGTGGLGQPQHF. DNA for the CDR3: TGCAGTGCTAGAGAAAGGGAAGGGACAGGGGGCCTGGGACAGCCCCAGCATTTT. V gene TRBV20-1 combines with J gene TRBJ1-5, with 12 positions matching TRBD1. The V gene's germline CDR1 is DFQATT and CDR2 SNEGSKA (reference sequence). There are 18 residues in the CDR3. V was clipped by 0 bases and J by 7 bases; unmatched bases: 13.